This entry describes one T cell receptor beta chain. The sample belongs to a study of blood T cells in healthy people across ages. Through a sample-barcoded 5' primer and a J-beta primer mix, a second PCR was run for roughly 6 to 11 cycles. TCRdb called the 5' RACE reads again in MiXCR, with one record for every CDR3 protein. Of fewer than 700,000 distinct CDR3 sequences listed, approximately 40% are singletons. Sequenced: blood. The clonotype comes from a man at least 80 years old in good health.

The CDR3 coding sequence is TGCAGTGCTAAGACGGGACAGGTGACCGAGCAGTACTTC. It translates to CSAKTGQVTEQYF. V is TRBV20-1 and J is TRBJ2-5, with 8 bases fitting TRBD1. The DNA end is more similar to TRBJ2-7, so the J call may be wrong. The CDR3 length is 13 residues. Germline V gene data show CDR1 as DFQATT and CDR2 as SNEGSKA (reference sequence).